This TCR beta chain originates from a study of OX40 agonist ivuxolimab in advanced cancers. For the study at large: Every 2 weeks, patients got intravenous ivuxolimab at one of six dose levels (0.01-10 mg/kg). Recorded diagnoses for dose-escalation patients were hepatocellular carcinoma, melanoma, renal cell or head and neck cancer. Therapy given before enrollment (anti-PD-1, anti-PD-L1 or anti-CTLA-4) was allowed, and 35% to 45% had some.

General observations from the study: Expanded peripheral T cells had an undetermined antigen specificity.

Regarding this clone: Its antigen is currently unknown.

Only in-frame clones appear in the TCRdb table, and some are missing; sequencing was by immunoSEQ multiplex PCR. The sample lists tens of thousands of clones; about 86% were seen once. V lost 4 bases, J lost 4 bases, and 5 bases stayed unmatched. The CDR3 is 15 residues long. Germline CDR1 reads LNHDA; CDR2 reads SQIVND (reference sequence). This clonotype was obtained from an adult with an advanced solid tumor such as melanoma, head and neck, liver or kidney cancer. The V call is TRBV19, the J call TRBJ2-2; 8 bases are shared with TRBD1. The source was CD4+ or CD8+ T cells sorted from blood, collected in a trial of the OX40 agonist ivuxolimab. The chain's CDR3 is CASSNPGQVTGELFF. CDR3 nucleotide sequence: TGTGCCAGTAGTAATCCGGGACAGGTCACCGGGGAGCTGTTTTTT.